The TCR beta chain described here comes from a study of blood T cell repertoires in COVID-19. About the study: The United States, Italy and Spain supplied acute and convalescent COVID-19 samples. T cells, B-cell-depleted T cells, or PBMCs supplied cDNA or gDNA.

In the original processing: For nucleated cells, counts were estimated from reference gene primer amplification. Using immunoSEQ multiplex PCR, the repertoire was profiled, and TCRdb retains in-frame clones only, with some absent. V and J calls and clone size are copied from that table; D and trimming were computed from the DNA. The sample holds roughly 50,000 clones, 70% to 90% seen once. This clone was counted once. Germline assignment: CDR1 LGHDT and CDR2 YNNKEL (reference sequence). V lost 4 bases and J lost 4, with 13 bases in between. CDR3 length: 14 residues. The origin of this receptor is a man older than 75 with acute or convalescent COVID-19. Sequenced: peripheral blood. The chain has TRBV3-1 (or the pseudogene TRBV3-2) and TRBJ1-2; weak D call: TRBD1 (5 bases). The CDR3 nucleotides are TGTGCCAGCAGCCCCCGACAGTTTATCTATGGCTACACCTTC. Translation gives CASSPRQFIYGYTF.